These 12 T cell receptor beta chains came from one sample sequenced in a study of OX40 agonist ivuxolimab in advanced cancers. Sequenced by immunoSEQ multiplex PCR; TCRdb stores in-frame clones only, minus some. The sample contains tens of thousands of clones, 85% to 90% of which appear only once. The starting material was CD4+ or CD8+ T cells sorted from blood, obtained in a trial of the OX40 agonist ivuxolimab. These receptors all come from an adult with an advanced solid tumor such as melanoma, head and neck, liver or kidney cancer.

V is TRBV23-1 and J is TRBJ2-2; 7 nucleotides align to TRBD1. TRBV23-1 is labeled an ORF, and its function is uncertain. CDR3 length equals 17 residues. The V and J ends lost 4 bases and 2 bases, in that order; junction bases with no gene match: 10. This chain's CDR3 is CASSPIVGTDNTGELFF. The CDR3, as DNA: TGCGCCAGCAGTCCAATAGTGGGGACAGATAACACCGGGGAGCTGTTTTTT.

The V and J genes are TRBV5-3 and TRBJ2-1; TRBD1 might be the D (6 bases). TRBV5-3 is an open reading frame whose function is uncertain. CDR3 length: 18 amino acids. V was cut by 4 bases and J by 4 bases, with 24 bases left in between. CDR3 in DNA: TGTGCCAGAAGCCCAATTAGAGAGTGTAGGGACATTTACAATGAGCAGTTCTTC. Residues: CARSPIRECRDIYNEQFF.

This clone was seen only once. The chain's CDR3 is CASRNRGLGNTIYF. CDR3 coding DNA: TGTGCCAGCAGAAACAGGGGGCTCGGAAACACCATATATTTT. The chain uses TRBV6-1 and TRBJ1-3, with 9 nucleotides matching TRBD1. This CDR3 spans 14 amino acids. The J segment lost 4 bases and the V segment lost 6 bases, leaving 4 bases of the junction unmatched. CDR1 MNHNS and CDR2 SASEGT come from the germline V gene.

The chain joins TRBV18 to TRBJ2-1, with 10 positions matching TRBD2. Germline CDR1 and CDR2: KGHSH and LQKENI. There are 13 residues in the CDR3. V dropped 3 bases and J dropped 8; count of bases not matched to a gene: 1. The CDR3 DNA reads TGTGCCAGCTCACCGACTAGCGGGTATGAGCAGTTCTTC. It codes for CASSPTSGYEQFF.

The table lists this clone with a count of one. V usage is TRBV5-1 and J usage is TRBJ2-3; TRBD2 matches 16 bases. Germline V gene lookup returns CDR1 SGHRS and CDR2 YFSETQ. This CDR3 contains 16 residues. V was clipped by 3 bases and J by 12 bases; unmatched bases: 10. In DNA, the CDR3 is TGCGCCAGCAGCTCGCCGGGACTAGCGGGAGGGCCTTCACAGTATTTT. Encoded protein: CASSSPGLAGGPSQYF.

This sequence joins TRBV2 and TRBJ2-7; no clear D gene. This CDR3 is 14 amino acids long. Germline V CDR1 and CDR2: SNHLY, FYNNEI. V was clipped by 6 bases and J by 1 base, with 13 bases between them. In DNA, the CDR3 is TGTGCCAGCAGCAAAGAGTGGGGTTCCTACGAGCAGTACTTC. As protein: CASSKEWGSYEQYF.

The chain carries TRBV2 and TRBJ2-2; D is tentatively TRBD1 or TRBD2 (7 bases each). The CDR3 loop spans 16 amino acids. Looked up from germline, CDR1 is SNHLY and CDR2 is FYNNEI. Trimming removed 5 bases from V and 7 bases from J, with 20 bases in between. The CDR3, as DNA: TGTGCCAGCAGTCTCTCACAGGGGAGGGCAGGCGGGGAGCTGTTTTTT. Protein product: CASSLSQGRAGGELFF.

The chain recombines TRBV29-1 with TRBJ1-1, with D unresolved. Germline V CDR1 and CDR2: SQVTM, ANQGSEA. This CDR3 contains 13 residues. The ends were cut back, 3 bases at V and 9 bases at J, with 17 bases in the middle. CDR3 loop: CSVETVVGGKAFF. CDR3 nucleotides: TGCAGCGTTGAGACGGTGGTTGGCGGGAAAGCTTTCTTT.

The chain recombines TRBV5-4 with TRBJ2-2; 7 bases are a match to TRBD2. CDR1 SGHNT and CDR2 YYREEE come from the germline V gene (reference sequence). Trimming took 6 bases from V and 4 from J; bases not matched to a gene: 12. The CDR3 length is 16 residues. CDR3 sequence reads: CASNSGASGPTGELFF. The CDR3 DNA follows: TGTGCCAGCAATTCCGGGGCTAGCGGACCCACCGGGGAGCTGTTTTTT.

The chain links TRBV6-1 to TRBJ1-1; D is uncertain. CDR3 length: 13 residues. Trimming left V 6 bases short and J 7 bases short, with 15 bases between. Looked up from germline, CDR1 is MNHNS and CDR2 is SASEGT. The DNA of the CDR3 is TGTGCCAGCAGCCACGGGCCGTCGGATGAAGCTTTCTTT. Translation: CASSHGPSDEAFF.

The chain uses TRBV28 and TRBJ2-5; 8 bases are a match to TRBD1. The length of the CDR3 is 14 residues. The germline V gene has CDR1 MDHEN and CDR2 SYDVKM. Trimming took 1 base from V and 13 from J; bases not matched to a gene: 11. In DNA, the CDR3 is TGTGCCAGCAGTTTATCCGGGACAGGCCCTTTGCCGTACTTC. Translating it yields CASSLSGTGPLPYF.

The chain is built from TRBV6-5 and TRBJ2-5; D is uncertain. The CDR3 loop spans 11 amino acids. V was trimmed by 7 bases and J by 5 bases, leaving 8 bases between them. Germline loops: CDR1 MNHEY, CDR2 SVGAGI. CDR3 DNA sequence: TGTGCCAGCACCCCCGTTGAGACCCAGTACTTC. Amino acids: CASTPVETQYF.